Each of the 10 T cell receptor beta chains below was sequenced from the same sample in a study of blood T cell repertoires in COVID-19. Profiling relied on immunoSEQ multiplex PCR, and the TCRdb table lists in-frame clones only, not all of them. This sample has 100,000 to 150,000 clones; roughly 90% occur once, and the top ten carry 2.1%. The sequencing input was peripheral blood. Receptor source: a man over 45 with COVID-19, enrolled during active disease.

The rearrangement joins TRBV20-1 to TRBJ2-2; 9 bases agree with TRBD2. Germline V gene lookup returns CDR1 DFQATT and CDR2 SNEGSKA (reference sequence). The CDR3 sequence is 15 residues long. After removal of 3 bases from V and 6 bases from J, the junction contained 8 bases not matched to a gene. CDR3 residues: CSASSLAGFAGELFF. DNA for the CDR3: TGCAGTGCTAGTTCTCTAGCGGGATTCGCCGGGGAGCTGTTTTTT.

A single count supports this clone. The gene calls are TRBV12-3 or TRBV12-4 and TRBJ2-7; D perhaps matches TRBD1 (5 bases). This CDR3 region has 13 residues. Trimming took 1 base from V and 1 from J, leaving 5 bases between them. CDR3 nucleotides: TGTGCCAGCAGTTTAGGACAGTCCTACGAGCAGTACTTC. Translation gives CASSLGQSYEQYF.

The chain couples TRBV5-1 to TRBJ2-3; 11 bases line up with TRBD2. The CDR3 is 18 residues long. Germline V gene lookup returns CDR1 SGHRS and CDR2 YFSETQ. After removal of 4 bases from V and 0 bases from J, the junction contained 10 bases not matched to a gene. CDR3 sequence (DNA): TGCGCCAGCAGCATCGGACTAGCGGGTAGACTAAGCACAGATACGCAGTATTTT. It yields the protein CASSIGLAGRLSTDTQYF. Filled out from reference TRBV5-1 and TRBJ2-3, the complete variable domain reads KAGVTQTPRYLIKTRGQQVTLSCSPISGHRSVSWYQQTPGQGLQFLFEYFSETQRNKGNFPGRFSGRQFSNSRSEMNVSTLELGDSALYLCASSIGLAGRLSTDTQYFGPGTRLTVL.

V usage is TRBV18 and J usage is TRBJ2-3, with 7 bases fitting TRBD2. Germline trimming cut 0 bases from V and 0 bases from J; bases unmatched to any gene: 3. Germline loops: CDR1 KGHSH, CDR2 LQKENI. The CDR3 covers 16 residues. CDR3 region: CASSPPLAESTDTQYF. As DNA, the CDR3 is TGTGCCAGCTCACCACCGCTAGCGGAGAGCACAGATACGCAGTATTTT.

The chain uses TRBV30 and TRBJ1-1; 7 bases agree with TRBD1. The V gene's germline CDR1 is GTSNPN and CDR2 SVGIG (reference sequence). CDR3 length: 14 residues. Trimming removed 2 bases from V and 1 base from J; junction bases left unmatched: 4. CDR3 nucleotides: TGTGCCTGGAGTCCAGGGACAGAGAACACTGAAGCTTTCTTT. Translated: CAWSPGTENTEAFF.

The CDR3 DNA reads TGTGCCAGCAGCTTAGGACAGGAAAACATTCAGTACTTC. This translates into CASSLGQENIQYF. The chain joins TRBV11-2 to TRBJ2-4, with D perhaps TRBD1 (6 bases). The germline V and J ends were trimmed by 1 base and 5 bases, with 6 bases remaining between them. CDR3 size: 13 residues. CDR1 and CDR2 from the germline V gene are SGHAT and FQNNGV. The complete variable domain, with remaining parts taken from reference TRBV11-2 and TRBJ2-4, reads EAGVAQSPRYKIIEKRQSVAFWCNPISGHATLYWYQQILGQGPKLLIQFQNNGVVDDSQLPKDRFSAERLKGVDSTLKIQPAKLEDSAVYLCASSLGQENIQYFGAGTRLSVL.

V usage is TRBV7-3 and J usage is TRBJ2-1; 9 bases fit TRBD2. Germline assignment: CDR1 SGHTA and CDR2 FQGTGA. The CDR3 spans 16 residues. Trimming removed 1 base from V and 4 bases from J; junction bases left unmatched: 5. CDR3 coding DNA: TGTGCCAGCAGCTTAATCGCGGGAGGGCTATACAATGAGCAGTTCTTC. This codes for CASSLIAGGLYNEQFF.

The CDR3 region has the DNA TGTGCCTGGAGTCGGGAACTTAGGAGAACGAGCGAGCAGTACTTC. The encoded protein is CAWSRELRRTSEQYF. V and J are TRBV30 and TRBJ2-7; TRBD2 is a possible D gene (5 bases). Germline values: CDR1 GTSNPN, CDR2 SVGIG (reference sequence). The CDR3 consists of 15 residues. V gave up 2 bases and J gave up 6 bases, with 20 bases separating them.

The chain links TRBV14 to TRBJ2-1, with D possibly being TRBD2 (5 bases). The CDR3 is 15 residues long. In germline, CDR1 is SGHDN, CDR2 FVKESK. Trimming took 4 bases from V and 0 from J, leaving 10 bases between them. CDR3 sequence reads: CASSPSGSSYNEQFF. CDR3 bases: TGTGCCAGCAGCCCCAGCGGTAGCTCCTACAATGAGCAGTTCTTC.

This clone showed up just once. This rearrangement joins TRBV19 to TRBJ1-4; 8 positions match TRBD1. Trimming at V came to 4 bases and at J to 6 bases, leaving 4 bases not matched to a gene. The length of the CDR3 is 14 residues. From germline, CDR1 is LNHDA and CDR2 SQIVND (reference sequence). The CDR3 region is CASSTGGNDEKLFF. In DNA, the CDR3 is TGTGCCAGTAGTACAGGGGGCAACGATGAAAAACTGTTTTTT.